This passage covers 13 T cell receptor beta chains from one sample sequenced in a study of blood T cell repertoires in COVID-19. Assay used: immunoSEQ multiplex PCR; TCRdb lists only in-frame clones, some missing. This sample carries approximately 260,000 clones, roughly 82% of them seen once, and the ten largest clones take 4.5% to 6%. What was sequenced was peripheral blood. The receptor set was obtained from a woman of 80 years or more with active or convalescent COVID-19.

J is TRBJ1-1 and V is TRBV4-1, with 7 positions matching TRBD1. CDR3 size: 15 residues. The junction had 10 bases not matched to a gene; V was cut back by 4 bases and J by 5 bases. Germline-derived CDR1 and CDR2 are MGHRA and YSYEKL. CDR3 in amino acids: CASSPRGAGRTEAFF. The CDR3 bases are TGCGCCAGCAGCCCCAGGGGGGCTGGAAGAACTGAAGCTTTCTTT.

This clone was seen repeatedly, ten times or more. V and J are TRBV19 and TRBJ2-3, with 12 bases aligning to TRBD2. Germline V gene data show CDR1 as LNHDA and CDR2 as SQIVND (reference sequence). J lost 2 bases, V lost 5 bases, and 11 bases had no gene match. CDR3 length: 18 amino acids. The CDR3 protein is CASSWGPTSGRPTDTQYF. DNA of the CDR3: TGTGCCAGTAGTTGGGGGCCCACTAGCGGGAGGCCCACAGATACGCAGTATTTT.

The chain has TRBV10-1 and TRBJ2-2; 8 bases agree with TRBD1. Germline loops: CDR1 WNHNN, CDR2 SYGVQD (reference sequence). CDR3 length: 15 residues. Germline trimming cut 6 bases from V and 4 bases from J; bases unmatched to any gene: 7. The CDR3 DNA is TGCGCCAGCAGGACAGGGGAAGGGGGCACCGGGGAGCTGTTTTTT. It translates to CASRTGEGGTGELFF.

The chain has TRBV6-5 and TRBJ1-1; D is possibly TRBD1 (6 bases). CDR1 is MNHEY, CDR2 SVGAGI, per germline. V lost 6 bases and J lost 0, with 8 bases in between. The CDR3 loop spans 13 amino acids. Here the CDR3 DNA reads TGTGCCAGCAGGACAGGCCTGAACACTGAAGCTTTCTTT. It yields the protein CASRTGLNTEAFF.

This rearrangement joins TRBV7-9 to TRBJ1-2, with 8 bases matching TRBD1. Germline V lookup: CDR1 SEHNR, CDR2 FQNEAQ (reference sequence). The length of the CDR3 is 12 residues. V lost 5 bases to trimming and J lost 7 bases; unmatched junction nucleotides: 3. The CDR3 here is CASSGDRGGYTF. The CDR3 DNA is TGTGCCAGCAGCGGAGACAGGGGTGGCTACACCTTC. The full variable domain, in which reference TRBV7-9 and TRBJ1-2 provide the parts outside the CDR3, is DTGVSQNPRHKITKRGQNVTFRCDPISEHNRLYWYRQTLGQGPEFLTYFQNEAQLEKSRLLSDRFSAERPKGSFSTLEIQRTEQGDSAMYLCASSGDRGGYTFGSGTRLTVV.

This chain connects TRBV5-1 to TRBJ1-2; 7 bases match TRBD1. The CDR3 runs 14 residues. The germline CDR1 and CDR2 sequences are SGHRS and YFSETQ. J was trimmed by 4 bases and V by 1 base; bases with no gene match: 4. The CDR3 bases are TGCGCCAGCAGCTTGACAGGGGAACCCTATGGCTACACCTTC. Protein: CASSLTGEPYGYTF.

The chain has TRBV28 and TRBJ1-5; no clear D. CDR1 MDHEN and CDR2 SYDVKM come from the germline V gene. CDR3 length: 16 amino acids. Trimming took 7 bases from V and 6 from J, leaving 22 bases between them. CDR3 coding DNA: TGTGCCAGCACTTCCCTTGGCAGCCCCACGGGTCAGCCCCAGCATTTT. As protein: CASTSLGSPTGQPQHF.

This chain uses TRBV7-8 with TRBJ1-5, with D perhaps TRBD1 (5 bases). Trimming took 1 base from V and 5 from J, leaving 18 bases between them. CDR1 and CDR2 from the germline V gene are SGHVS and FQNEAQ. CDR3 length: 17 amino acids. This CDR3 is CASSLVFRAGIDQPQHF. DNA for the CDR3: TGTGCCAGCAGCTTAGTATTTCGGGCAGGGATCGATCAGCCCCAGCATTTT.

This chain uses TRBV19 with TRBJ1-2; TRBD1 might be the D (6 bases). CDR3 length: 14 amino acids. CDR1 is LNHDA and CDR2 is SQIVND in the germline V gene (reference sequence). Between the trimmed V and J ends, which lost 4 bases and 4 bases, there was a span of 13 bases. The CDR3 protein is CASSTTGTSYGYTF. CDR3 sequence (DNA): TGTGCCAGTAGTACGACAGGAACTTCCTATGGCTACACCTTC.

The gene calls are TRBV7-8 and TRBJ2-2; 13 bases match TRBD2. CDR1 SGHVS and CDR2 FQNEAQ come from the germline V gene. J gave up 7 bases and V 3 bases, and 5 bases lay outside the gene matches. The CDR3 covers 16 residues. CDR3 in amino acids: CASSLSGLAGFGELFF. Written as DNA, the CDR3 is TGTGCCAGCAGCTTGTCGGGACTAGCGGGATTCGGGGAGCTGTTTTTT.

The CDR3 region has the DNA TGTGCCAGCAGCAAAGTATCCGGACTAGCATCAGATACGCAGTATTTT. Its protein is CASSKVSGLASDTQYF. V usage is TRBV21-1 and J usage is TRBJ2-3; the DNA was not used to check the table's D call, TRBD2. TRBV21-1 is shown as a pseudogene. The CDR3 sequence is 16 residues long.

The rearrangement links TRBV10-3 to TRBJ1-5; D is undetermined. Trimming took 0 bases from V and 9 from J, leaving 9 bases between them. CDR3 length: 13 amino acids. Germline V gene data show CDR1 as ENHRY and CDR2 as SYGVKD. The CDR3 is CAISESGPAPQHF. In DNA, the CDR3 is TGTGCCATCAGTGAGTCGGGCCCTGCGCCCCAGCATTTT.

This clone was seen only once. The CDR3 coding sequence is TGCAGCGTTGAACGGTATCAATACTATGGCTACACCTTC. Amino acids: CSVERYQYYGYTF. V usage is TRBV29-1 and J usage is TRBJ1-2; D is unclear. From germline, CDR1 is SQVTM and CDR2 ANQGSEA. This CDR3 spans 13 amino acids. V was trimmed by 2 bases and J by 3 bases, leaving 10 bases between them.